The TCR beta chain described here comes from a study of beta chain features in type 1 diabetes. Looking at the study overall: The study examined around 98,000,000 sorted cells across all samples. Overall study findings and caveats: Over-representation of high TCR-expressing cells was a possible consequence of cDNA sequencing.

This clone was detected a few times. Its antigen is unknown. The isolated RNA, all of it, was reverse transcribed, so expressed TCRB transcripts were what got sequenced. The protocol was immunoSEQ multiplex PCR, while the TCRdb copy is restricted to in-frame clones and leaves out a portion. Of hundreds of thousands of clones listed, roughly 12% are singletons. Sample: naive CD4+ T cells from blood. This sequence was found in a young man in good health.

The CDR3 spells CASSLLRDTGYEQYF. The CDR3 DNA sequence: TGTGCCAGCAGTCTACTCCGGGACACAGGTTACGAGCAGTACTTC. This rearrangement joins TRBV28 to TRBJ2-7; a possible D gene is TRBD1 (6 bases). The CDR3 length is 15 residues. Trimming took 5 bases from V and 4 from J, leaving 18 bases between them. CDR1 is MDHEN and CDR2 is SYDVKM in the germline V gene. Full variable domain (missing parts from reference TRBV28 and TRBJ2-7): DVKVTQSSRYLVKRTGEKVFLECVQDMDHENMFWYRQDPGLGLRLIYFSYDVKMKEKGDIPEGYSVSREKKERFSLILESASTNQTSMYLCASSLLRDTGYEQYFGPGTRLTVT.